This entry lists 16 T cell receptor beta chains sequenced from one sample in a study of metastatic and nonmetastatic thyroid tumors. TCRdb reanalyzed the PCR reads via MiXCR. The data hold about 24,000 clones, with 20% to 30% observed a single time. Each patient went into thyroid surgery without having received any treatment. Sequenced sample: blood. The receptor source for this set is a male donor with papillary thyroid cancer or a benign thyroid nodule (not recorded which). Some clones in this sample may be carry-over from other donors' samples.

This chain uses TRBV7-8 with TRBJ1-6; possible D gene TRBD1, 5 bases. Between the trimmed V and J ends, which lost 5 bases and 2 bases, there was a span of 16 bases. Germline V gene data show CDR1 as SGHVS and CDR2 as FQNEAQ. This CDR3 spans 17 amino acids. CDR3 region: CASSEAAGIAYNSPLHF. In nucleotides, the CDR3 is TGTGCCAGCAGCGAGGCGGCAGGGATCGCCTATAATTCACCCCTCCACTTT.

This clone was observed many times. The chain combines TRBV9 with TRBJ2-5, with 10 bases matching TRBD2. CDR1 and CDR2 (germline): SGDLS, YYNGEE. CDR3 length: 16 amino acids. The J segment lost 2 bases and the V segment lost 2 bases, leaving 6 bases of the junction unmatched. The CDR3 nucleotides read TGTGCCAGCAGCGTCCATACTAGCGGGGATCAAGAGACCCAGTACTTC. This gives the protein CASSVHTSGDQETQYF.

This chain joins TRBV11-3 and TRBJ2-7; D remains ambiguous. V lost 5 bases and J 4 bases, leaving 18 bases between the germline ends. Germline CDR1 SGHNT, CDR2 YENEEA. CDR3 length: 15 amino acids. CDR3 loop: CASSPGLRSDYEQYF. The DNA of the CDR3 is TGTGCCAGCAGCCCCGGCCTGCGGTCGGATTACGAGCAGTACTTC.

This clone has a count of ten or more. V is TRBV6-1 and J is TRBJ1-5, with D maybe TRBD1 (5 bases). Germline V gene data show CDR1 as MNHNS and CDR2 as SASEGT. This CDR3 has 14 residues. The V and J ends lost 6 bases and 0 bases respectively, with 9 bases between them. The CDR3 spells CASRTGYSNQPQHF. The CDR3 DNA reads as TGTGCCAGCAGAACAGGTTATAGCAATCAGCCCCAGCATTTT.

Points on this clone: The junction and the germline gene differ at one end; a read error may be behind it. The V call is TRBV6-2 or TRBV6-3, the J call TRBJ2-1, with D possibly matching TRBD2 (6 bases). The length of the CDR3 is 15 residues. Germline CDR1 reads MNHEY; CDR2 reads SVGEGT. CDR3 nucleotide sequence: TGTGCCAGCAGTTCTGCAAGGGACTCCTCCAATGAGCAGTTCTTC. This gives the protein CASSSARDSSNEQFF.

The chain carries TRBV4-1 and TRBJ2-7, with 11 bases lining up with TRBD2. The CDR3 consists of 15 residues. The V and J ends lost 3 bases and 4 bases, in that order; junction bases with no gene match: 5. Germline CDR1 MGHRA, CDR2 YSYEKL. DNA for the CDR3: TGCGCCAGCAGCCAGCTGACTAGCGGGGCTTACGAGCAGTACTTC. Protein: CASSQLTSGAYEQYF.

This clone was detected many times. V gene TRBV9 combines with J gene TRBJ1-2; D is undetermined. The CDR3 length is 14 residues. Germline loops: CDR1 SGDLS, CDR2 YYNGEE. Trimming left V 4 bases short and J 8 bases short, with 18 bases between. The CDR3 reads CASSPSRIPRGYTF. Here the CDR3 DNA reads TGTGCCAGCAGCCCCAGTAGAATTCCGAGAGGCTACACCTTC.

This clone has at least ten counts. The same CDR3 can be traced to other DNA sequences in this sample. The chain links TRBV5-5 to TRBJ2-1, with 15 nucleotides matching TRBD2. CDR1 and CDR2 (germline): SGHKS, YYEKEE (reference sequence). The length of the CDR3 is 15 residues. V gave up 2 bases and J gave up 10 bases; unmatched junction bases: 4. The CDR3 DNA sequence: TGTGCCAGCAGCTTTGGAGGGACTAGCGGGAGGGAGCAGTTCTTC. As protein: CASSFGGTSGREQFF.

J is TRBJ2-7 and V is TRBV11-1; TRBD2 agrees at 10 bases. The junction had 12 bases not matched to a gene; V was cut back by 7 bases and J by 0 bases. This CDR3 has 17 residues. Germline values: CDR1 SGHAT, CDR2 FQDESV (reference sequence). The CDR3 reads CASISVLAGRGSYEQYF. The CDR3 bases are TGTGCCAGCATCTCTGTACTAGCGGGAAGGGGCTCCTACGAGCAGTACTTC. The complete variable domain, with remaining parts taken from reference TRBV11-1 and TRBJ2-7, reads EAEVAQSPRYKITEKSQAVAFWCDPISGHATLYWYRQILGQGPELLVQFQDESVVDDSQLPKDRFSAERLKGVDSTLKIQPAELGDSAMYLCASISVLAGRGSYEQYFGPGTRLTVT.

This clone qualifies as medium-sized. The sample contains more than one DNA sequence encoding this CDR3. The CDR3 here is CASGRGAYEQYF. The CDR3 DNA reads as TGTGCCAGCGGGCGGGGAGCCTACGAGCAGTACTTC. The rearrangement uses TRBV6-1 and TRBJ2-7; TRBD2 might be the D (6 bases). From germline, CDR1 is MNHNS and CDR2 SASEGT. Between the trimmed V and J ends, which lost 8 bases and 2 bases, there was a span of 10 bases. CDR3 length: 12 amino acids.

In the case of this clone: At the DNA level, this CDR3 is encoded by other sequences in the same sample as well. The chain employs TRBV28 and TRBJ2-7; a weak D match, TRBD1 (7 bases). This CDR3 is 13 amino acids long. V lost 6 bases to trimming and J lost 3 bases, with 12 bases between them. Per germline, CDR1 MDHEN and CDR2 SYDVKM. DNA of the CDR3: TGTGCCAGCAGGGCAGGGGGACTCTACGAGCAGTACTTC. This codes for CASRAGGLYEQYF.

This clone was detected ten times or more. The rearrangement uses TRBV6-5 and TRBJ1-1; 7 nucleotides agree with TRBD1. Losses at the gene ends were 2 bases for V and 10 bases for J; bases not matched to a gene: 7. The CDR3 runs 13 residues. Germline values: CDR1 MNHEY, CDR2 SVGAGI. The CDR3 protein is CASSYGETGRAFF. CDR3 in DNA: TGTGCCAGCAGTTACGGAGAGACAGGGCGAGCTTTCTTT.

This clone was seen a few times. The chain couples TRBV6-1 to TRBJ2-4; D unresolved. The CDR3 runs 13 residues. V lost 8 bases and J lost 0, with 8 bases in between. Germline V gene sequence: CDR1 MNHNS, CDR2 SASEGT. The CDR3 is CASVELAKNIQYF. The DNA for the CDR3 is TGTGCCAGCGTGGAACTAGCCAAAAACATTCAGTACTTC.

For the CDR3, the DNA is TGTGCCATCAGCGGAGTAGCGGGGCCGAACGAGCAGTACTTC. As protein: CAISGVAGPNEQYF. The chain has TRBV10-3 and TRBJ2-7; TRBD2 aligns across 8 bases. CDR1 and CDR2 (germline): ENHRY, SYGVKD. This CDR3 region has 14 residues. The V gene end was trimmed by 6 bases and the J gene end by 5 bases; junction bases not matched to a gene: 9.

This clone is classed as medium-sized. This sequence joins TRBV20-1 and TRBJ2-7; tentatively, D is TRBD1 or TRBD2 (5 bases each). V was pared by 0 bases and J by 2 bases, with 17 bases between. There are 16 residues in the CDR3. Per germline, CDR1 DFQATT and CDR2 SNEGSKA (reference sequence). CDR3 sequence (DNA): TGCAGTGCTAGAGATTCGAGGGGCGACTTCACCTACGAGCAGTACTTC. Translating it yields CSARDSRGDFTYEQYF.

The chain is built from TRBV3-1 and TRBJ1-2; 12 bases match TRBD1. After removal of 2 bases from V and 8 bases from J, the junction contained 6 bases not matched to a gene. Per the germline V gene, CDR1 is LGHDT and CDR2 is YNNKEL (reference sequence). The CDR3 has 15 residues. This chain's CDR3 is CASSQRDRGLKGYTF. The DNA for the CDR3 is TGTGCCAGCAGCCAAAGGGACAGGGGGCTGAAGGGCTACACCTTC.